This TCR beta chain was documented in a study of blood T cell repertoires in COVID-19. Trimming took 10 bases from V and 3 from J, leaving 19 bases between them. The CDR3 spans 14 residues. The germline gives CDR1 SNHLY, CDR2 FYNNEI. TCRdb's copy holds only in-frame clones and misses some; the assay was immunoSEQ multiplex PCR. The sample shows around 260,000 clones, roughly 88% of them seen only once. This clonotype originated in a woman in her twenties or thirties who had recovered from COVID-19. V usage is TRBV2 and J usage is TRBJ2-7, with D tentatively TRBD2 (6 bases). The source material was PBMCs or T cells enriched from blood (not recorded which). CDR3 bases: TGTGCCACCACGGGGGTAAGCTTGGGCTACGAGCAGTACTTC. It translates to CATTGVSLGYEQYF. The whole variable domain, remainder taken from reference TRBV2 and TRBJ2-7, is EPEVTQTPSHQVTQMGQEVILRCVPISNHLYFYWYRQILGQKVEFLVSFYNNEISEKSEIFDDQFSVERPDGSNFTLKIRSTKLEDSAMYFCATTGVSLGYEQYFGPGTRLTVT.